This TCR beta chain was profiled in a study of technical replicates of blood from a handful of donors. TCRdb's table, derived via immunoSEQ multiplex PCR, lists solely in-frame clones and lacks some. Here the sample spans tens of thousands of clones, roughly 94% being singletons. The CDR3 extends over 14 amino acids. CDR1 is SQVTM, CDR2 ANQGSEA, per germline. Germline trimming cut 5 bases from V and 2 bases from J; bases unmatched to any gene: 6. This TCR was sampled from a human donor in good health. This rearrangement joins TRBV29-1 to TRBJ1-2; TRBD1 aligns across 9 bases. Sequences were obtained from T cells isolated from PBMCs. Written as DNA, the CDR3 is TGCAGCGTTCGGGTGGGACAGGGAAACTATGGCTACACCTTC. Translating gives CSVRVGQGNYGYTF.